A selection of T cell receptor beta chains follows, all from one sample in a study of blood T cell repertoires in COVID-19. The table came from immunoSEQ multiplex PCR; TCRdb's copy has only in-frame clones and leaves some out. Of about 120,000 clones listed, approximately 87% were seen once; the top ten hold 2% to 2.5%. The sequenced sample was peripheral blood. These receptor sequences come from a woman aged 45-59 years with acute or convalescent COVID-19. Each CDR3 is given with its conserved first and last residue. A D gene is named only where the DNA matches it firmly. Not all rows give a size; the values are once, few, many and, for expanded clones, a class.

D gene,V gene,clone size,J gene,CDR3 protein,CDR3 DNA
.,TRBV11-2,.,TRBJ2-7,CASSHNIGGDEQYF,TGTGCCAGCAGCCACAACATAGGGGGTGATGAGCAGTACTTC
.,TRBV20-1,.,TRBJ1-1,CSARLTEAFF,TGCAGTGCTAGACTCACTGAAGCTTTCTTT
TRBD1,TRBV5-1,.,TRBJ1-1,CASSQSTTGDTEAFF,TGCGCCAGCAGCCAATCTACGACAGGGGACACTGAAGCTTTCTTT
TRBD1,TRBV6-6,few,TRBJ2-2,CASSQTGGTGGELFF,TGTGCCAGCAGTCAGACAGGGGGGACGGGCGGGGAGCTGTTTTTT
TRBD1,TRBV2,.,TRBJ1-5,CASSGGDRKNQPQHF,TGTGCCAGCAGTGGGGGGGACAGGAAAAATCAGCCCCAGCATTTT
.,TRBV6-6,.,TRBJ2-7,CASSFDTSYEQYF,TGTGCCAGCTCGTTTGACACATCCTACGAGCAGTACTTC
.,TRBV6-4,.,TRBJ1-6,CASSGGESGVAYNSPLHF,TGTGCCAGCAGTGGGGGGGAATCGGGCGTCGCCTATAATTCACCCCTCCACTTT
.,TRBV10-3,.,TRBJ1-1,CAISGLGANTEAFF,TGTGCCATCAGTGGGTTGGGGGCCAACACTGAAGCTTTCTTT
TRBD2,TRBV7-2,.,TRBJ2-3,CASSFKPGLARTDTQYF,TGTGCCAGCAGCTTCAAACCCGGACTAGCCCGCACAGATACGCAGTATTTT
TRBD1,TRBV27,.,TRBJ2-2,CASRTGGIGELFF,TGTGCCAGCAGGACAGGGGGCATCGGGGAGCTGTTTTTT
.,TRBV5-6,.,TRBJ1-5,CASSLRRVDQPQHF,TGTGCCAGCAGCTTGCGCAGGGTGGATCAGCCCCAGCATTTT
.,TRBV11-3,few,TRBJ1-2,CASSLESTRMVGYTF,TGTGCCAGCAGCTTAGAGTCCACCAGAATGGTTGGCTACACCTTC
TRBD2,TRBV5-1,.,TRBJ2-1,CASTLAGVTYNEQFF,TGCGCCAGCACCCTAGCGGGAGTGACCTACAATGAGCAGTTCTTC
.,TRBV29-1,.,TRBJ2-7,CSDRVPSYEQYF,TGCAGCGACCGGGTACCCTCCTACGAGCAGTACTTC
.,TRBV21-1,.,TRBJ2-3,CASSNFKVGGLADTQYF,TGTGCCAGCAGCAATTTCAAAGTAGGCGGACTAGCAGATACGCAGTATTTT
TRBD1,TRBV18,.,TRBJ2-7,CASSLGQTGSYEQYF,TGTGCCAGCTCCCTGGGACAGACGGGGTCCTACGAGCAGTACTTC
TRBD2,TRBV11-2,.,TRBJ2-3,CASSLVAGGFTDTQYF,TGTGCCAGCAGCTTAGTAGCGGGAGGATTCACAGATACGCAGTATTTT
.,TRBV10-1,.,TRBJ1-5,CASIRRGGQNSNQPQHF,TGCGCCAGCATTCGAAGGGGGGGTCAAAATAGCAATCAGCCCCAGCATTTT
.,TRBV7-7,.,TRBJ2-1,CASSLSSSGYNEQFF,TGTGCCAGCAGCCTATCTTCGTCGGGATACAATGAGCAGTTCTTC
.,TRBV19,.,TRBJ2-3,CASSPGSTDTQYF,TGTGCCAGTAGCCCCGGGTCCACAGATACGCAGTATTTT
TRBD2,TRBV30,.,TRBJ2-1,CAWSGTSGYNEQFF,TGTGCCTGGAGCGGGACTAGCGGGTACAATGAGCAGTTCTTC
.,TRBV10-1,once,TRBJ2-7,CASSEIQGEQYF,TGCGCCAGCAGTGAGATTCAGGGCGAGCAGTACTTC
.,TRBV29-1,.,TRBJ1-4,CSVSGVNEKLFF,TGCAGCGTTTCAGGGGTTAATGAAAAACTGTTTTTT
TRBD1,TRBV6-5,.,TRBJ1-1,CASSKGARNTEAFF,TGTGCCAGCAGTAAGGGGGCGAGGAACACTGAAGCTTTCTTT
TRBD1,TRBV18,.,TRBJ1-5,CASSWGTVSNQPQHF,TGTGCCAGCTCATGGGGGACAGTTAGCAATCAGCCCCAGCATTTT
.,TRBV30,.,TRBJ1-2,CAWSVTGHDGYTF,TGTGCCTGGAGTGTTACAGGTCACGATGGCTACACCTTC
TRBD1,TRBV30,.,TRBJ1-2,CAFQEGQVSSRGYTF,TGTGCCTTCCAGGAGGGACAGGTTAGCTCTCGGGGCTACACCTTC
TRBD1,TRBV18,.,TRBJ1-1,CASSQDRGLVTEAFF,TGTGCCAGCTCACAGGACAGGGGCTTGGTCACTGAAGCTTTCTTT
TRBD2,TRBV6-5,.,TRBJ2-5,CAGGGSETQYF,TGTGCCGGGGGGGGGTCCGAGACCCAGTACTTC
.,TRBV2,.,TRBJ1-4,CASSGGQTYNEKLFF,TGTGCCAGCAGTGGGGGACAAACCTATAATGAAAAACTGTTTTTT
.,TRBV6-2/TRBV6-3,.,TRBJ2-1,CASSYVKNAARDEQFF,TGTGCCAGCAGTTACGTTAAGAACGCGGCACGCGATGAGCAGTTCTTC
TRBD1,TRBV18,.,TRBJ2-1,CASSPGQSYNEQFF,TGTGCCAGCTCACCGGGACAGTCCTACAATGAGCAGTTCTTC
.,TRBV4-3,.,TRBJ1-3,CASSQDWGPSSGNTIYF,TGCGCCAGCAGCCAAGATTGGGGCCCGAGCTCTGGAAACACCATATATTTT
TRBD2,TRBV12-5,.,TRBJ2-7,CASGLALAGTYEQYF,TGTGCTAGTGGTTTGGCCCTAGCGGGTACCTACGAGCAGTACTTC
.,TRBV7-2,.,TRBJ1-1,CASSTQENTEAFF,TGTGCCAGCAGCACTCAAGAGAACACTGAAGCTTTCTTT
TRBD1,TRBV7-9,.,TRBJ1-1,CASSPPDRVNTEAFF,TGTGCCAGCAGCCCCCCCGACAGGGTGAACACTGAAGCTTTCTTT
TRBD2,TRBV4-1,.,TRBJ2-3,CASSQVPPGLAGWYTDTQYF,TGCGCCAGCAGCCAAGTGCCGCCGGGACTAGCGGGGTGGTACACAGATACGCAGTATTTT
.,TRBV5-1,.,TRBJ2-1,CASSLGAGSSYNEQFF,TGCGCCAGCAGCTTGGGGGCCGGATCCTCATACAATGAGCAGTTCTTC
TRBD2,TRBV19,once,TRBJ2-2,CASNPGGGAYTGELFF,TGTGCCAGTAACCCGGGAGGGGGGGCTTACACCGGGGAGCTGTTTTTT
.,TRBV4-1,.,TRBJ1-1,CASSTPTQGLITEAFF,TGCGCCAGCAGTACCCCCACCCAGGGGTTAATCACTGAAGCTTTCTTT
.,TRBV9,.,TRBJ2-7,CASSVVITGEQYF,TGTGCCAGCAGCGTAGTAATCACCGGCGAGCAGTACTTC
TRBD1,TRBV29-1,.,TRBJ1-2,CSATDRGYYGYTF,TGCAGCGCCACTGACAGGGGATATTATGGCTACACCTTC
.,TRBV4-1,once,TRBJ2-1,CASSQARGWFDEQFF,TGCGCCAGCAGCCAAGCTAGGGGGTGGTTCGATGAGCAGTTCTTC
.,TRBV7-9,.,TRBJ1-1,CASSLASRVNTEAFF,TGTGCCAGCAGCTTAGCGTCCCGGGTGAACACTGAAGCTTTCTTT
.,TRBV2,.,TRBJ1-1,CASSLGQGSEAFF,TGTGCCAGCAGCCTGGGGCAGGGAAGTGAAGCTTTCTTT
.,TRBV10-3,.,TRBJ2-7,CAIGLTYEQYF,TGTGCCATCGGCCTGACCTACGAGCAGTACTTC
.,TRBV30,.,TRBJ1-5,CAWSRTENQPQHF,TGTGCCTGGAGTCGGACAGAGAATCAGCCCCAGCATTTT
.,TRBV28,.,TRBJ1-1,CASSNSRGGTEAFF,TGTGCCAGCAGTAATTCCCGGGGGGGGACTGAAGCTTTCTTT
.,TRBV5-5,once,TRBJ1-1,CASSRVTMNTEAFF,TGTGCCAGCAGCCGAGTCACGATGAACACTGAAGCTTTCTTT